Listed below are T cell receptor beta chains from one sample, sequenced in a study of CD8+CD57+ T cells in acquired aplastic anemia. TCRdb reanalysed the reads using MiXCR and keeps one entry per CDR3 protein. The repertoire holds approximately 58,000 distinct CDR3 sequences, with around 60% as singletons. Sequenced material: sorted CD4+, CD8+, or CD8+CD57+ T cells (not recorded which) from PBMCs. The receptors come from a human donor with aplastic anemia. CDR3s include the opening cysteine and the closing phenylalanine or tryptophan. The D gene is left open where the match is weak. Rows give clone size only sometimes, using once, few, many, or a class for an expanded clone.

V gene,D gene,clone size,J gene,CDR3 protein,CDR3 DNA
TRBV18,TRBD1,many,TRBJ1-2,CASSPPGQGYGYTF,TGTGCCAGCTCACCACCGGGACAGGGCTATGGCTACACCTTC
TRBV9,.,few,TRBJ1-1,CASSQDWNTEAFF,TGTGCCAGCAGCCAGGACTGGAACACTGAAGCTTTCTTT
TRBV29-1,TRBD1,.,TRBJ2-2,CSVPGTGASGELFF,TGCAGCGTTCCCGGGACAGGGGCGTCCGGGGAGCTGTTTTTT
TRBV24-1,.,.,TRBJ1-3,CATSGGVPSGNTIYF,TGTGCCACCAGTGGGGGCGTACCCTCTGGAAACACCATATATTTT
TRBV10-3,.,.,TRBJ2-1,CAASGFQGNEQFF,TGTGCCGCAAGTGGATTTCAGGGGAATGAGCAGTTCTTC
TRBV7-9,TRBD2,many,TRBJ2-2,CASSFTRGLAGDTGELFF,TGTGCCAGCAGCTTTACAAGGGGACTAGCGGGGGACACCGGGGAGCTGTTTTTT
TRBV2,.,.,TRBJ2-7,CASSINREPYEQYF,TGTGCCAGCAGTATAAACAGGGAGCCCTACGAGCAGTACTTC
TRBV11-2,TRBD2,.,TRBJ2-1,CASSLGTSSYNEQFF,TGTGCCAGCAGCTTAGGGACTAGCTCCTACAATGAGCAGTTCTTC
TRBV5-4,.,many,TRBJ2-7,CASSLKGAAGGSYEQYF,TGTGCCAGCAGCTTGAAAGGGGCGGCAGGGGGGAGCTACGAGCAGTACTTC
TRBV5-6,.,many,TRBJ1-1,CASQTNPQELEAFF,TGTGCCAGCCAAACCAACCCACAGGAACTTGAAGCTTTCTTT
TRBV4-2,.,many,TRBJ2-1,CASSQEGRGGRYNEQFF,TGTGCCAGCAGCCAAGAGGGGAGGGGGGGCCGGTACAATGAGCAGTTCTTC
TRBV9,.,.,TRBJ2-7,CASSPYGQYYEQYF,TGTGCCAGCAGTCCCTATGGACAATACTACGAGCAGTACTTC
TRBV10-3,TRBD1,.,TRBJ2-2,CAIRPGQVTRELFF,TGTGCCATCAGGCCCGGACAGGTCACGAGGGAGCTGTTTTTT
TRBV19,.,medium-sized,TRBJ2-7,CASSNYHEQYF,TGTGCCAGTAGTAATTACCACGAGCAGTACTTC
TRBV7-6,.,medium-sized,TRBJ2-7,CASSPYPGTYEQYF,TGTGCCAGCAGTCCCTACCCCGGAACCTACGAGCAGTACTTC
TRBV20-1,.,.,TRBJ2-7,CSARVWGTYEQYF,TGCAGTGCTAGAGTCTGGGGCACCTACGAGCAGTACTTC
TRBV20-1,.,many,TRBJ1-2,CSARDQGEVYGYTF,TGCAGTGCTAGAGATCAGGGAGAGGTTTATGGCTACACCTTC
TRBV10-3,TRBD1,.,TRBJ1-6,CAISERGQPVDNSPLHF,TGTGCCATCAGTGAGAGGGGACAGCCCGTCGATAATTCACCCCTCCACTTT
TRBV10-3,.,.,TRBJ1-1,CAIRPRDGLNTEASF,TGTGCCATCAGACCCAGAGACGGGTTGAACACTGAAGCTTCCTTT
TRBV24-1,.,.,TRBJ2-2,CATSDDYGGELFF,TGTGCCACCAGCGATGATTACGGGGGGGAGCTGTTTTTT
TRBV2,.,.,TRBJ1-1,CASSSGETEAFF,TGTGCCAGCAGTTCAGGGGAGACTGAAGCTTTCTTT
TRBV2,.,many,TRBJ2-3,CASSDGGPGDTQYF,TGTGCCAGCAGTGACGGGGGTCCCGGGGATACGCAGTATTTT
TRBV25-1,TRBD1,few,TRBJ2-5,CASSLGGAETQYF,TGTGCCAGCAGTTTAGGGGGCGCGGAGACCCAGTACTTC
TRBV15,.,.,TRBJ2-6,CATSRDNSGANVLTF,TGTGCCACCAGCAGAGATAACTCTGGGGCCAACGTCCTGACTTTC
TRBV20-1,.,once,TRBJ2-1,CSAYYQGSEQFF,TGCAGTGCCTATTACCAGGGGAGCGAGCAGTTCTTC
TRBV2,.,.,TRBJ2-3,CATRLGTIDTQYF,TGTGCCACCAGACTTGGGACCATCGATACGCAGTATTTT
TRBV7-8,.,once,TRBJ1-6,CASSFRGPVGGSPLHF,TGTGCCAGCAGCTTCAGGGGACCGGTCGGCGGATCACCCCTCCACTTT
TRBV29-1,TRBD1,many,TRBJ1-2,CSVSRDSDYGYTF,TGCAGCGTTAGCCGGGACAGTGACTATGGCTACACCTTC
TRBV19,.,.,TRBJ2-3,CASSTTLGQTSTDTQYF,TGTGCCAGTAGTACTACCCTCGGACAGACTAGCACAGATACGCAGTATTTT
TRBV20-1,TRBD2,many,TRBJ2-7,CSARDLAGDRYEQYF,TGCAGTGCTAGAGATTTAGCGGGGGATAGGTACGAGCAGTACTTC
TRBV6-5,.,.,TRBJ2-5,CASSNGAVAETQYF,TGTGCCAGCAGTAACGGGGCCGTGGCAGAGACCCAGTACTTC
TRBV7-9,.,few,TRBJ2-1,CASTRDGNEQFF,TGTGCCAGCACCCGGGACGGCAATGAGCAGTTCTTC
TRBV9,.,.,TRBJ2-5,CASSVGDYQETQYF,TGTGCCAGCAGCGTTGGGGACTACCAAGAGACCCAGTACTTC
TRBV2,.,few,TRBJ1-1,CASGGTPVVLNTEAFF,TGTGCCAGCGGAGGGACTCCCGTCGTCTTGAACACTGAAGCTTTCTTT
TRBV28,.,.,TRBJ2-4,CASSLRRGDIQYF,TGTGCCAGCAGTTTACGGCGAGGAGACATTCAGTACTTC
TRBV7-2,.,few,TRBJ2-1,CASSLAYNEQFF,TGTGCCAGCAGCTTAGCCTACAATGAGCAGTTCTTC
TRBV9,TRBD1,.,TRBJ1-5,CARSLGDRADQPQHF,TGTGCCCGCAGCTTGGGAGACAGGGCTGATCAGCCCCAGCACTTT
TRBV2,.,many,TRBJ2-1,CASSESREGSTSYNEQFF,TGTGCCAGCAGTGAGAGCAGGGAAGGGAGTACATCCTACAATGAGCAGTTCTTC
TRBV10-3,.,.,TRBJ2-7,CAISGSASYEQYF,TGTGCCATCAGTGGAAGCGCATCCTACGAGCAGTACTTC
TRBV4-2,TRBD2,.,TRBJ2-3,CASSQTSDGTDTQYF,TGTGCCAGCAGCCAAACTAGCGACGGCACAGATACGCAGTATTTT
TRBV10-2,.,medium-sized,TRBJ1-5,CASGRDHQPQHF,TGCGCCAGCGGGAGGGACCATCAGCCCCAGCATTTT
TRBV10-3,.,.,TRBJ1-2,CAISFSVKTNYGYTF,TGTGCCATCAGTTTTTCTGTCAAGACTAACTATGGCTACACCTTC
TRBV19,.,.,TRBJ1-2,CASSEGTPLNYGYTF,TGTGCCAGTAGCGAAGGGACACCTCTTAACTATGGCTACACCTTC
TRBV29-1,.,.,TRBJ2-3,CSVESRQSTDTQYF,TGCAGCGTTGAGTCCAGGCAAAGCACAGATACGCAGTATTTT
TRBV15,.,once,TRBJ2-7,CATSATTRTYEQYF,TGTGCCACCAGCGCCACTACTAGGACCTACGAGCAGTACTTC
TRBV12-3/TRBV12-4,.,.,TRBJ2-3,CASSFLGAGPDTQYF,TGTGCCAGCAGCTTCCTCGGGGCAGGGCCAGATACGCAGTATTTT
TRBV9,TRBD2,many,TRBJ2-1,CASSDRGGLYNEQFF,TGTGCCAGCAGCGACCGGGGGGGCCTTTACAATGAGCAGTTCTTC
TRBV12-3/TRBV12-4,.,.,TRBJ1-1,CASSFRGANTEAFF,TGTGCCAGCAGTTTTCGGGGGGCGAACACTGAAGCTTTCTTT
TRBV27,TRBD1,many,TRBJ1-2,CASSLVGQENYGYTF,TGTGCCAGCAGCCTAGTGGGACAGGAAAACTATGGCTACACCTTC
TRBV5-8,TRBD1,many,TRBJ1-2,CASSLAPGGNYGYTF,TGTGCCAGCAGCTTGGCCCCAGGGGGAAACTATGGCTACACCTTC